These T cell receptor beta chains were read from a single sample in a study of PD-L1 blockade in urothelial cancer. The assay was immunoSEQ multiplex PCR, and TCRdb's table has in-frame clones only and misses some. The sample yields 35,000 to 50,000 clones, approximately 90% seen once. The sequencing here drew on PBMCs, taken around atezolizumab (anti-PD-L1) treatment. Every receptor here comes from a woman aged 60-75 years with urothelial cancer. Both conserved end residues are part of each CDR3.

CDR3aa: CASSQAPGETQYF; v_gene: TRBV4-3; j_gene: TRBJ2-5
CDR3aa: CAITTGQGSSPLHF; v_gene: TRBV10-3; j_gene: TRBJ1-6
CDR3aa: CASSIQSTDTQYF; v_gene: TRBV19; j_gene: TRBJ2-3
CDR3aa: CASSHPDRGPYNEQFF; v_gene: TRBV27; j_gene: TRBJ2-1
CDR3aa: CASSFGGRPIQTTDTQYF; v_gene: TRBV7-9; j_gene: TRBJ2-3
CDR3aa: CASSYGGSGANVLTF; v_gene: TRBV27; j_gene: TRBJ2-6
CDR3aa: CASSRGTGVDQPQHF; v_gene: TRBV11-2; j_gene: TRBJ1-5
CDR3aa: CATSRDPDQGRYSNQPQHF; v_gene: TRBV15; j_gene: TRBJ1-5
CDR3aa: CASSPPGLASTGELFF; v_gene: TRBV18; j_gene: TRBJ2-2
CDR3aa: CASSPLTGAHLLNTEAFF; v_gene: TRBV5-4; j_gene: TRBJ1-1
CDR3aa: CASSLGRGGEKLFF; v_gene: TRBV5-1; j_gene: TRBJ1-4
CDR3aa: CASSLVVPGLKNTEAFF; v_gene: TRBV7-8; j_gene: TRBJ1-1
CDR3aa: CASSLIGGSDFPDTQYF; v_gene: TRBV7-8; j_gene: TRBJ2-3
CDR3aa: CASSIRPGRASSYEQYF; v_gene: TRBV2; j_gene: TRBJ2-7
CDR3aa: CASSIRGTGTQYF; v_gene: TRBV7-8; j_gene: TRBJ2-5
CDR3aa: CASETGGDTGELFF; v_gene: TRBV6-1; j_gene: TRBJ2-2
CDR3aa: CAISEFPSTDTQYF; v_gene: TRBV10-3; j_gene: TRBJ2-3
CDR3aa: CASSPTRGNHYNEQFF; v_gene: TRBV18; j_gene: TRBJ2-1
CDR3aa: CASSLLAGGKYEQYF; v_gene: TRBV7-9; j_gene: TRBJ2-7
CDR3aa: CATLGRGSLGETQYF; v_gene: TRBV6-5; j_gene: TRBJ2-5
CDR3aa: CASSIVRKTVSAGELFF; v_gene: TRBV19; j_gene: TRBJ2-2
CDR3aa: CASSLGLPRDQPQHF; v_gene: TRBV18; j_gene: TRBJ1-5
CDR3aa: CAISAGLAGMYEQYF; v_gene: TRBV10-3; j_gene: TRBJ2-7
CDR3aa: CASSLWLAGTGELFF; v_gene: TRBV7-6; j_gene: TRBJ2-2
CDR3aa: CASSLAGLNQPQHF; v_gene: TRBV5-6; j_gene: TRBJ1-5
CDR3aa: CASSPRLGITAEAFF; v_gene: TRBV28; j_gene: TRBJ1-1
CDR3aa: CASSFSTGVNTEAFF; v_gene: TRBV5-1; j_gene: TRBJ1-1
CDR3aa: CASSEYWGSGRKTGELFF; v_gene: TRBV6-1; j_gene: TRBJ2-2
CDR3aa: CASSPPRGFNGMNTEAFF; v_gene: TRBV7-2; j_gene: TRBJ1-1
CDR3aa: CSVENLTSGYEQYF; v_gene: TRBV29-1; j_gene: TRBJ2-7
CDR3aa: CASSIRLYNEQFF; v_gene: TRBV19; j_gene: TRBJ2-1
CDR3aa: CASSSSGSSVNEQFF; v_gene: TRBV5-4; j_gene: TRBJ2-1
CDR3aa: CASSFVWRGTGELFF; v_gene: TRBV27; j_gene: TRBJ2-2
CDR3aa: CASSLAGLSPLHF; v_gene: TRBV5-1; j_gene: TRBJ1-6
CDR3aa: CASSLQAGGSYEQYF; v_gene: TRBV7-9; j_gene: TRBJ2-7
CDR3aa: CASSQTGTGLYEQYF; v_gene: TRBV6-5; j_gene: TRBJ2-7